Listed here are 14 T cell receptor beta chains from one sample, sequenced in a study of T cells in Graves' hyperthyroidism and ophthalmopathy. There were TCR beta CDR3 regions amplified from RNA transcripts. The primer set for the first-round RT-PCR of the TCR CDR3 was HTBI. MiXCR was run by TCRdb on the multiplex PCR reads, yielding one entry per CDR3 protein. The table has 450,000 to 650,000 distinct CDR3 sequences, 14% seen once. Sequencing was performed on blood. All receptors derive from a woman younger than 35 with Graves' ophthalmopathy.

The V gene is TRBV20-1, the J gene TRBJ2-5; 12 bases line up with TRBD2. With 2 bases clipped from V and 5 bases from J, the junction kept 9 bases outside the gene matches. The CDR3 contains 16 residues. Germline CDR1 is DFQATT and CDR2 is SNEGSKA (reference sequence). The CDR3 sequence: CSARSRLAGVGETQYF. CDR3 DNA sequence: TGCAGTGCTAGATCCCGACTAGCGGGAGTGGGCGAGACCCAGTACTTC.

This clonotype was seen repeatedly, ten times or more. This sequence joins TRBV12-3 or TRBV12-4 and TRBJ2-2; 7 nucleotides agree with TRBD2. V shed 1 base and J 7 bases; nucleotides not matched to a gene: 3. This CDR3 contains 14 residues. The CDR3 reads CASSLGGGLGELFF. DNA for the CDR3: TGTGCCAGCAGTTTAGGGGGAGGGCTCGGGGAGCTGTTTTTT.

There are many counts of this clonotype. V usage is TRBV7-2 and J usage is TRBJ1-1; TRBD1 matches 12 bases. V was pared by 2 bases and J by 5 bases, with 3 bases of the junction left unmatched. The CDR3 loop spans 15 amino acids. Germline CDR1 is SGHTA and CDR2 is FQGNSA. CDR3 coding DNA: TGTGCCAGCAGCTTACCGGGACAGGGGGCAACTGAAGCTTTCTTT. Translated, it gives CASSLPGQGATEAFF.

The J gene is TRBJ2-3, the V gene TRBV6-2 or TRBV6-3; maybe TRBD1 (5 bases). The germline V gene encodes CDR1 MNHEY and CDR2 SVGEGT. The CDR3 loop spans 16 amino acids. V was cut by 0 bases and J by 2 bases, with 12 bases left in between. CDR3 region: CASSYSRVPTTDTQYF. The CDR3 nucleotides read TGTGCCAGCAGTTACTCCAGGGTCCCAACCACAGATACGCAGTATTTT.

This clonotype was recorded many times. The V gene is TRBV18, the J gene TRBJ2-5; D uncertain. V gave up 1 base and J gave up 3 bases, with 15 bases separating them. This CDR3 has 16 amino acids. Germline values: CDR1 KGHSH, CDR2 LQKENI. DNA of the CDR3: TGTGCCAGCTCACCACTGATTTCCGGCGAAAAAGAGACCCAGTACTTC. Translated, it gives CASSPLISGEKETQYF.

The chain is built from TRBV5-6 and TRBJ2-3; 11 bases are shared with TRBD2. CDR3 length: 15 amino acids. Unmatched junction bases numbered 6, after V lost 7 bases and J lost 2 bases. Germline V gene sequence: CDR1 SGHDT, CDR2 YYEEEE. The CDR3, as DNA: TGTGCCAGCCGTCTAGCGGGAGGCCTCACAGATACGCAGTATTTT. Translation gives CASRLAGGLTDTQYF.

This clonotype was counted once. The chain employs TRBV7-2 and TRBJ2-1; 13 bases align to TRBD2. CDR3 length: 16 residues. Losses at the gene ends were 5 bases for V and 5 bases for J; bases not matched to a gene: 6. Germline CDR1 and CDR2: SGHTA and FQGNSA. The CDR3 sequence is CASSVRTSGRHNEQFF. CDR3 DNA sequence: TGTGCCAGCAGCGTTCGGACTAGCGGGAGACACAATGAGCAGTTCTTC.

The sample holds many counts of this clonotype. This chain joins TRBV30 and TRBJ1-6, with D uncertain. Deletions cut 3 bases from V and 8 bases from J, with 11 bases between. This CDR3 spans 13 amino acids. Germline-derived CDR1 and CDR2 are GTSNPN and SVGIG (reference sequence). The CDR3 loop is CAWSAVGDSPLHF. In nucleotides, the CDR3 is TGTGCCTGGAGCGCAGTAGGAGATTCACCCCTCCACTTT.

In this sample, this clonotype turned up many times. This chain links TRBV6-2 or TRBV6-3 with TRBJ2-7; 8 bases are shared with TRBD1. J lost 4 bases, V lost 0 bases, and 8 bases had no gene match. In germline, CDR1 is MNHEY, CDR2 SVGEGT. This CDR3 has 16 amino acids. CDR3 amino acids: CASSYSARGQTYEQYF. As DNA, the CDR3 is TGTGCCAGCAGTTACTCTGCCAGGGGGCAAACGTACGAGCAGTACTTC.

This rearrangement joins TRBV5-1 to TRBJ2-7, with D unclear. CDR1 SGHRS and CDR2 YFSETQ come from the germline V gene. CDR3 length equals 13 residues. V was cut by 0 bases and J by 6 bases, with 10 bases left in between. This CDR3 reads CASSLGAAAEQYF. The CDR3 DNA follows: TGCGCCAGCAGCTTGGGGGCGGCAGCCGAGCAGTACTTC.

This chain uses TRBV27 with TRBJ2-6; D uncertain. V lost 7 bases and J 1 base, leaving 14 bases between the germline ends. Germline-derived CDR1 and CDR2 are MNHEY and SMNVEV (reference sequence). This CDR3 contains 16 residues. The CDR3 reads CASTRVLGSGANVLTF. CDR3 coding DNA: TGTGCCAGCACTAGGGTTCTGGGTTCTGGGGCCAACGTCCTGACTTTC.

This clonotype was seen repeatedly, ten times or more. The V gene is TRBV6-2 or TRBV6-3, the J gene TRBJ2-1, with TRBD2 matching 7 bases. Germline V lookup: CDR1 MNHEY, CDR2 SVGEGT. J gave up 2 bases and V 2 bases, and 12 bases lay outside the gene matches. The CDR3 extends over 18 amino acids. DNA of the CDR3: TGTGCCAGCAGTTACCCCCCGACTAAGCGGGAAACCTACAATGAGCAGTTCTTC. It specifies CASSYPPTKRETYNEQFF.

This clonotype was seen repeatedly, ten times or more. V gene TRBV27 combines with J gene TRBJ2-3, with D maybe TRBD2 (6 bases). V lost 2 bases and J lost 0, with 21 bases in between. Looked up from germline, CDR1 is MNHEY and CDR2 is SMNVEV (reference sequence). The CDR3 spans 19 residues. CDR3 in amino acids: CASSLVVGGGLTSTDTQYF. The CDR3 nucleotides read TGTGCCAGCAGTTTAGTGGTCGGTGGAGGGCTCACTAGCACAGATACGCAGTATTTT.

This clonotype has a count of ten or more. This rearrangement joins TRBV12-3 or TRBV12-4 to TRBJ2-5; tentatively, D is TRBD2 (6 bases). This CDR3 comprises 14 residues. Trimming cost V 2 bases and J 1 base, with 8 bases left between them. The CDR3 region has the DNA TGTGCCAGCAGTTTATCTAGCGCCCAAGAGACCCAGTACTTC. This codes for CASSLSSAQETQYF.